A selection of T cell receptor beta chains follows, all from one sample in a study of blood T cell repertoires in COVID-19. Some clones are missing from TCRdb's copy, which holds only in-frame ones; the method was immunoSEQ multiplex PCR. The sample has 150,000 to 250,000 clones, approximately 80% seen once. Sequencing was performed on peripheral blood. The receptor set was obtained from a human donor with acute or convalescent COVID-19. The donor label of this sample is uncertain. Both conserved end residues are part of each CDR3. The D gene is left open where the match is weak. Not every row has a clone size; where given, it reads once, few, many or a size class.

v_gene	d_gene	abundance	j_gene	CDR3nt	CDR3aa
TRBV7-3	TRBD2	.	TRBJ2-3	TGTGCCAGCAGCGGACTAGCGGGAGGCCATCCGAATACGCAGTATTTT	CASSGLAGGHPNTQYF
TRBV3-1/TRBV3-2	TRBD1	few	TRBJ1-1	TGTGCCAGCAGCCAAGGGACAGGCCGGTTGGGTGAAGCTTTCTTT	CASSQGTGRLGEAFF
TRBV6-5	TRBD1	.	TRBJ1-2	TGTGCCAGCAGCAGGGACAGGGGTAATGGCTACACCTTC	CASSRDRGNGYTF
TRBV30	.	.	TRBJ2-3	TGTGCCTGGAGTAGGCTAGCCGTTAACACAGATACGCAGTATTTT	CAWSRLAVNTDTQYF
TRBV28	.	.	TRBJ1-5	TGTGCCAGCAGTTTAGGGCCCCCCAATCAGCCCCAGCATTTT	CASSLGPPNQPQHF
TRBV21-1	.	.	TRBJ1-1	TGTGCCAGCAACCAAGGTGGGGGCTCTGAAGCTTTCTTT	CASNQGGGSEAFF
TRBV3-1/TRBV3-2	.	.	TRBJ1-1	TGTGCCAGCAGTCCACAGGGCATGAACACTGAAGCTTTCTTT	CASSPQGMNTEAFF
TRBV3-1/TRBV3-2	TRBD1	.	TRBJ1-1	TGTGCCAGCAGCCAACTCGGGACAGACACTGAAGCTTTCTTT	CASSQLGTDTEAFF
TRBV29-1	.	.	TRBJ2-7	TGCAGCGTGCAACGGACAGCCGGCTCCTACGAGCAGTACTTC	CSVQRTAGSYEQYF
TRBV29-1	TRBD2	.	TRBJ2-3	TGCAGCGTAGCCGAGACTAGCGGCCTCTACACAGATACGCAGTATTTT	CSVAETSGLYTDTQYF
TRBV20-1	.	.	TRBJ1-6	TGCAGTGCTAGTGCACACAATTCACCCCTCCACTTT	CSASAHNSPLHF
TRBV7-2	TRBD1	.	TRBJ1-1	TGTGCCAGCGGCAATTTCGGGACAGGGGGCCAATTT	CASGNFGTGGQF
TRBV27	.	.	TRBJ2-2	TGTGCCAGCAGTTCCCCGGCAGGGGCGAACACCGGGGAGCTGTTTTTT	CASSSPAGANTGELFF
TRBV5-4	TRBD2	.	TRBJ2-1	TGTGCCAGCAGCGGGACTAGCGGCCTTGCCTACAATGAGCAGTTCTTC	CASSGTSGLAYNEQFF
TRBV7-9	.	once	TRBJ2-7	TGTGCCAGCAGCCGATCGGGGAGGTTCGAACAGTACTTC	CASSRSGRFEQYF
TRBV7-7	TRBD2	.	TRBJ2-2	TGTGCCAGCAGCTTAGCTCGGGAGGGAACCGGGGAGCTGTTTTTT	CASSLAREGTGELFF
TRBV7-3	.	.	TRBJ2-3	TGTGCCAGCAGCCACTCGGGGGGCACAGATACGCAGTATTTT	CASSHSGGTDTQYF
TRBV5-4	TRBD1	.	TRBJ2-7	TGTGCCAGCAGCTTGAAGGGACAGGGGTATTACGAGCAGTACTTC	CASSLKGQGYYEQYF
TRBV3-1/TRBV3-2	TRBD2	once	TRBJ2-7	TGTGCCAGCAGCCAGCGACTAGCGGAGAGATACGAGCAGTACTTC	CASSQRLAERYEQYF
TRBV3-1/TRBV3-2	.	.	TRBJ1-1	TGTGCCAGCAGCCAAGGGGGGCGCGGGAACACTGAAGCTTTCTTT	CASSQGGRGNTEAFF
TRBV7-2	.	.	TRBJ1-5	TGTGCCAGCAGCTTTTTCACAGATAGCAATCAGCCCCAGCATTTT	CASSFFTDSNQPQHF
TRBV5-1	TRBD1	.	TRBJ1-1	TGCGCCAGCAACCTCCAGGGGGCAGGGACTGAAGCTTTCTTT	CASNLQGAGTEAFF
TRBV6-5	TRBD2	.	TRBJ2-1	TGTGCCAGCAGTTACACTCTAGCGGGAAATGAGCAGTTCTTC	CASSYTLAGNEQFF
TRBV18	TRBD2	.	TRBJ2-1	TGTGCCAGCTCACCGACGACTAGCGGTTACAATGAGCAGTTCTTC	CASSPTTSGYNEQFF
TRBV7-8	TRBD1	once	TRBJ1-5	TGTGCCAGCAGCTCCCGGACAGGCATCTTGGATCAGCCCCAGCATTTT	CASSSRTGILDQPQHF
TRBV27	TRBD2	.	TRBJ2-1	TGTGCCAGCAGCCAGCGGGAGGGCCCCAATGAGCAGTTCTTC	CASSQREGPNEQFF
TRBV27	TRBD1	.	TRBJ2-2	TGTGCCAGCAGCACCCTTACAGGGGCCGGGGAGCTGTTTTTT	CASSTLTGAGELFF
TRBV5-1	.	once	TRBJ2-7	TGCGCCAGCAGCTTAGGGGATTTCTCCTACGAGCAGTACTTC	CASSLGDFSYEQYF
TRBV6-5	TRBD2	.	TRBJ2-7	TGTGCCAGCAGCCCGACCGGCGGGAGATACGAGCAGTACTTC	CASSPTGGRYEQYF
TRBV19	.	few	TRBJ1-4	TGTGCCAGTAGTATTCGTTATCGTGAAAAACTGTTTTTT	CASSIRYREKLFF
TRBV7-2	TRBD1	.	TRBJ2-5	TGTGCCAGCAGCGGCCGGCCACAGGGGTGGGAGACCCAGTACTTC	CASSGRPQGWETQYF
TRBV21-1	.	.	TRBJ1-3	TGTGCCAGCAGCACCCTATGGGACAGGGGGCATTTT	CASSTLWDRGHF
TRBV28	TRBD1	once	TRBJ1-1	TGTGCCAGCAGTCTCCTGGGACAGGGCGGGACTGAAGCTTTCTTT	CASSLLGQGGTEAFF
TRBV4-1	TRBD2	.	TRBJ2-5	TGCGCCAGCAGCCGCTCGGGAGGGACCTTGGAAGAGACCCAGTACTTC	CASSRSGGTLEETQYF
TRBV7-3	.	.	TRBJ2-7	TGTGCCAGCAGCCCCCAGCAGGGCCACGAGCAGTACTTC	CASSPQQGHEQYF
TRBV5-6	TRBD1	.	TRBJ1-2	TGTGCCAGCAGCTTGGACCGGCGGACAGGGGATCGGGCCTATGGCTACACCTTC	CASSLDRRTGDRAYGYTF
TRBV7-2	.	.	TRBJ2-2	TGTGCCAGCAGCTTAGTTACAGGATCGAACACCGGGGAGCTGTTTTTT	CASSLVTGSNTGELFF
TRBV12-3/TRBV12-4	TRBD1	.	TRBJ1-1	TGTGCCAGCAGTCCAGGACAGGGGAGGACTTTCTTT	CASSPGQGRTFF
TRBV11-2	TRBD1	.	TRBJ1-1	TGTGCCAGCAGACGAGGGGGCGCGGGCACTGAAGCTTTCTTT	CASRRGGAGTEAFF
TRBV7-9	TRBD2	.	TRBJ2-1	TGTGCCAGCAGCTTAAGCGGGGGCAATGAGCAGTTCTTC	CASSLSGGNEQFF
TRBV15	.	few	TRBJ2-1	TGTGCCACCGGAGGGGATGGGAGCTCCTACAATGAGCAGTTCTTC	CATGGDGSSYNEQFF
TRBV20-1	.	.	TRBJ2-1	TGCAGCTCATCGCAGGGCTATGAGCAGTTCTTC	CSSSQGYEQFF
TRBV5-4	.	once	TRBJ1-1	TGTGCCAGCAGCTTGGGATATACAGAGAGGAACACTGAAGCTTTCTTT	CASSLGYTERNTEAFF
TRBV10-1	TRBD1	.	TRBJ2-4	TGCGCCAGCAGTAATGGACAGGGATTCGCCAAAAACATTCAGTACTTC	CASSNGQGFAKNIQYF
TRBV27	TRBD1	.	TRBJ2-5	TGTGCCAGCAGTTTATACCGGGACAGACCGGAGACCCAGTACTTC	CASSLYRDRPETQYF